A single sample gave rise to the 20 T cell receptor beta chains below, sequenced in a study of T cell repertoires in cytomegalovirus infection. TCRdb passed the reads through MiXCR, listing each CDR3 protein once. The sample carries 310,000 or so distinct CDR3 sequences, roughly a sixth recorded once. Source material: PBMCs. Receptors were obtained from a human donor in good health (CMV status not recorded). Some clones in this sample may be carry-over from other donors' samples.

This clonotype was detected only a few times. The chain carries TRBV12-3 or TRBV12-4 and TRBJ2-5, with 7 nucleotides matching TRBD1. With 7 bases clipped from V and 2 bases from J, the junction kept 13 bases outside the gene matches. This CDR3 comprises 16 residues. The CDR3 DNA sequence: TGTGCCAGCACCCTTTGGACAGGAGTAGGTCAAGAGACCCAGTACTTC. Translation gives CASTLWTGVGQETQYF.

This clonotype was counted ten times or more. The V call is TRBV4-1, the J call TRBJ1-6; 8 positions agree with TRBD1. The CDR3 totals 16 residues. CDR1 is MGHRA, CDR2 YSYEKL, per germline. Trimming at V came to 0 bases and at J to 7 bases, leaving 5 bases not matched to a gene. CDR3 protein: CASSQEPGQANSPLHF. CDR3 nucleotides: TGCGCCAGCAGCCAAGAACCGGGACAGGCGAATTCACCCCTCCACTTT.

The chain carries TRBV9 and TRBJ2-2; TRBD1 agrees at 10 bases. V was clipped by 4 bases and J by 5 bases; unmatched bases: 5. Per germline, CDR1 SGDLS and CDR2 YYNGEE. The CDR3 totals 15 residues. The DNA for the CDR3 is TGTGCCAGCAGCCCGGGACAGGGGATGACCGGGGAGCTGTTTTTT. It yields the protein CASSPGQGMTGELFF.

This clonotype appeared many times. The V call is TRBV5-8, the J call TRBJ2-2; no reliable D call. CDR1 is SGHTS and CDR2 is YDEGEE in the germline V gene. V shed 0 bases and J shed 0 bases, with 9 bases lying between them. This CDR3 has 16 amino acids. Written as DNA, the CDR3 is TGTGCCAGCAGCTTGGCCCGGCACACGAACACCGGGGAGCTGTTTTTT. This gives the protein CASSLARHTNTGELFF. Full variable domain (missing parts from reference TRBV5-8 and TRBJ2-2): EAGVTQSPTHLIKTRGQQATLRCSPISGHTSVYWYQQALGLGLQFLLWYDEGEERNRGNFPPRFSGRQFPNYSSELNVNALELEDSALYLCASSLARHTNTGELFFGEGSRLTVL.

This clonotype came up many times. The chain carries TRBV7-2 and TRBJ1-1; D is uncertain. The V and J ends lost 1 base and 4 bases respectively, with 10 bases between them. The germline CDR1 and CDR2 sequences are SGHTA and FQGNSA. The CDR3 has 14 amino acids. The chain's CDR3 is CASSLVSGITEAFF. The CDR3, as DNA: TGTGCCAGCAGCTTAGTGTCGGGGATCACTGAAGCTTTCTTT.

The gene calls are TRBV10-3 and TRBJ2-3, with D maybe TRBD1 (6 bases). Per the germline V gene, CDR1 is ENHRY and CDR2 is SYGVKD. With 3 bases removed from V and 2 bases from J, the gap between germline ends came to 15 bases. The CDR3 spans 16 residues. The chain's CDR3 is CAISDTKTGFTDTQYF. Written as DNA, the CDR3 is TGTGCCATCAGTGACACTAAGACAGGTTTCACAGATACGCAGTATTTT.

Regarding this clonotype: Relative to the germline gene, one junction end is altered; a read error may explain this. Here the CDR3 DNA reads TGTGCCAACAGCTTCGGGCAGCAAGAGACCCAGTACTTC. Protein product: CANSFGQQETQYF. This chain connects TRBV7-3 to TRBJ2-5; D ambiguous. The CDR3 is 13 amino acids. Germline V CDR1 and CDR2: SGHTA, FQGTGA. Variable domain in full (rest from reference TRBV7-3 and TRBJ2-5): GAGVSQTPSNKVTEKGKYVELRCDPISGHTALYWYRQSLGQGPEFLIYFQGTGAADDSGLPNDRFFAVRPEGSVSTLKIQRTERGDSAVYLCANSFGQQETQYFGPGTRLLVL.

This clonotype was counted between two and nine times. The chain combines TRBV20-1 with TRBJ2-7; tentatively, D is TRBD2 (6 bases). CDR3 length: 13 residues. Trimming removed 6 bases at V and 4 bases at J, with 16 bases between. Germline V CDR1 and CDR2: DFQATT, SNEGSKA (reference sequence). CDR3 residues: CSAGRLARYEQYF. DNA for the CDR3: TGCAGTGCCGGAAGGCTAGCGCGTTACGAGCAGTACTTC.

In the case of this clonotype: The junction and the germline gene differ at one end; a read error may be behind it. The chain uses TRBV2 and TRBJ1-1, with D uncertain. This CDR3 comprises 15 residues. Germline V gene lookup returns CDR1 SNHLY and CDR2 FYNNEI. Here the CDR3 DNA reads TGTGCCAGCAGCGAAGGAATCCGGAGGAGCACTGAAGCTTTCTTT. Translation: CASSEGIRRSTEAFF.

This clonotype was observed a handful of times. This chain joins TRBV6-1 and TRBJ1-1, with a possible D match to TRBD1 (6 bases). Between the trimmed V and J ends, which lost 7 bases and 3 bases, there was a span of 15 bases. Germline V gene sequence: CDR1 MNHNS, CDR2 SASEGT. The CDR3 length is 14 residues. The CDR3 nucleotides read TGTGCCAGCATTACAGGGAGGATCTACACTGAAGCTTTCTTT. Translation gives CASITGRIYTEAFF.

This clonotype was recorded a few times. J is TRBJ2-5 and V is TRBV7-2, with D possibly matching TRBD1 (6 bases). The CDR3 is 13 residues long. The ends were cut back, 2 bases at V and 4 bases at J, with 8 bases in the middle. Germline CDR1 reads SGHTA; CDR2 reads FQGNSA. This CDR3 reads CASSLLGAETQYF. CDR3 in DNA: TGTGCCAGCAGCTTATTGGGGGCAGAGACCCAGTACTTC. The full variable domain, its missing parts supplied by reference TRBV7-2 and TRBJ2-5, is GAGVSQSPSNKVTEKGKDVELRCDPISGHTALYWYRQSLGQGLEFLIYFQGNSAPDKSGLPSDRFSAERTGGSVSTLTIQRTQQEDSAVYLCASSLLGAETQYFGPGTRLLVL.

The chain couples TRBV20-1 to TRBJ1-6; D might be TRBD1 (5 bases). Germline V lookup: CDR1 DFQATT, CDR2 SNEGSKA (reference sequence). This CDR3 is built from 19 residues. V shed 0 bases and J shed 9 bases, with 27 bases lying between them. The CDR3: CSAREPRDGRDFLRSPLHF. The CDR3 coding sequence is TGCAGTGCTAGAGAACCCCGGGACGGCAGGGATTTTTTACGTTCACCCCTCCACTTT.

This clonotype was seen many times. CDR3 DNA: TGTGCCAGCAGCTTATCGCATCAGGGTGAGCAGTTCTTC. As protein: CASSLSHQGEQFF. The chain is built from TRBV7-6 and TRBJ2-1, with D perhaps TRBD1 (5 bases). CDR1 and CDR2 (germline): SGHVS, FNYEAQ. Deletions cut 2 bases from V and 9 bases from J, with 11 bases between. The CDR3 contains 13 residues.

The CDR3 reads CASSLVEGTAGANVLTF. CDR3 DNA: TGCGCCAGCAGCTTGGTGGAGGGCACGGCAGGGGCCAACGTCCTGACTTTC. The gene calls are TRBV5-1 and TRBJ2-6; D may be TRBD2 (6 bases). CDR1 SGHRS and CDR2 YFSETQ come from the germline V gene. The CDR3 covers 17 residues. Trimming removed 0 bases from V and 4 bases from J, with 14 bases in between.

This CDR3 reads CSARDRTSGGYNEQFF. CDR3 coding DNA: TGCAGTGCTAGAGACAGGACTAGCGGGGGTTACAATGAGCAGTTCTTC. The V call is TRBV20-1, the J call TRBJ2-1; 13 nucleotides agree with TRBD2. Unmatched junction bases numbered 3, after V lost 0 bases and J lost 4 bases. This CDR3 comprises 16 residues. Germline lookup yields CDR1 DFQATT and CDR2 SNEGSKA (reference sequence).

This clonotype was seen a few times. V and J are TRBV5-6 and TRBJ2-5; the match to TRBD1 covers 8 bases. Germline CDR1 is SGHDT and CDR2 is YYEEEE. J was trimmed by 4 bases and V by 3 bases; bases with no gene match: 8. The length of the CDR3 is 15 residues. CDR3 sequence: CASSSPAGGLETQYF. In nucleotides, the CDR3 is TGTGCCAGCAGCTCCCCCGCAGGGGGCTTAGAGACCCAGTACTTC.

The gene calls are TRBV5-4 and TRBJ2-2; TRBD1 agrees at 9 bases. J gave up 2 bases and V 3 bases, and 5 bases lay outside the gene matches. CDR1 and CDR2 (germline): SGHNT, YYREEE (reference sequence). There are 16 residues in the CDR3. The CDR3 loop is CASSSRTGANTGELFF. The CDR3 nucleotides are TGTGCCAGCAGCTCAAGGACAGGGGCTAACACCGGGGAGCTGTTTTTT.

This clonotype appeared a single time. A much bigger clone sits one base away, suggesting this may be a read error. The genes are TRBV2 and TRBJ2-2; D unresolved. The CDR3 runs 14 residues. In germline, CDR1 is SNHLY, CDR2 FYNNEI. V was shortened by 8 bases and J by 6 bases, with 16 bases between the two germline ends. The CDR3 DNA reads TGTGCCAGCGCTTTCCGGCCCTTGGCCGGGGAGCTGTTTTTT. Translating it yields CASAFRPLAGELFF.

The chain joins TRBV12-3 or TRBV12-4 to TRBJ2-2; D gene unclear. This CDR3 spans 13 amino acids. The V gene lost 6 bases and the J gene lost 4 bases, with 9 bases spanning the gap. The CDR3 reads CASSPDITGELFF. DNA of the CDR3: TGTGCCAGCAGCCCTGACATCACCGGGGAGCTGTTTTTT.

Many counts were recorded for this clonotype. The CDR3 DNA reads TGTGCCAGCAGTGACGCTTCTTGGACACCCATGGCCCAGCCCCAGCATTTT. It is translated as CASSDASWTPMAQPQHF. This chain uses TRBV6-1 with TRBJ1-5; maybe TRBD1 (5 bases). V lost 3 bases and J lost 7, with 22 bases in between. The CDR3 totals 17 residues. The germline V gene has CDR1 MNHNS and CDR2 SASEGT.